Sequencing of this T cell receptor (beta chain) was carried out in a study of cytomegalovirus exposure and HLA in healthy donors (dated by TCRdb to about 2017). For the study in its entirety: In an earlier analysis of some 610 of the donors, about 260 Gb of sequence data and 120 million or so unique TCR beta sequences from 150 million to 200 million T cells were reported. About 280 gigabases of sequencing data and approximately 91 million unique TCR sequences made up an early release that covered 640 HLA-typed donors. Of the roughly 410 genotyped donors, approximately 81% were placed in the genetic ancestry cluster associated with self-reported Caucasian donors. The study aimed to test whether cataloging public T cell receptors could reveal signatures of past pathogen exposure. Using immunosequencing, the study profiled T cell repertoires from 640 or so subjects and related those repertoires to cytomegalovirus serostatus. In addition to the first cohort of 650 to 800 subjects, a separate validation cohort of 130 or so different subjects was used. High-throughput TCR immunosequencing, statistical association of individual TCRs with disease status, and machine learning were combined to predict cytomegalovirus infection status. A later analysis re-examined previously published TCR beta repertoires from roughly 650 donors and added high-resolution HLA genotyping to investigate patterns of TCR occurrence. In the later analysis, no new phenotypic data were used to find candidate immune exposures; instead, reliance was placed on TCR beta sequences and their occurrence across donors. To decide whether each TCR beta V gene segment behaved as functional or pseudogenic, an earlier analysis of 587 of the donors relied on high-throughput TCR beta sequencing. Donor age, sex, ethnicity and CMV serostatus were compiled alongside the repertoire data. A later genetic analysis used genome-wide SNP genotypes for about 65% of the 666 donors, treating that subset as a discovery cohort. Every repertoire in the discovery cohort had been generated on one and the same sequencing platform. Both class I and class II loci were covered by HLA typing, at four-digit resolution. The number of donors typed differed by locus, with about 629-630 for A, B, C, DRB1 and DQB1, approximately 500 for DQA1, over 600 for DPA1, and around 450 for DPB1. Because of strong linkage in the cohort, four or five DR-DQ haplotypes were treated as single units for association and clustering. On average, around 240,000 unique TCR beta nucleotide sequences were sequenced per donor among 350 to 400 genotyped donors of the cohort, with roughly 19% of those sequences being non-productive.

Broader findings and caveats from the paper: A later genetic analysis reported fewer N-insertions in productive TCRs among donors in an Asian-associated ancestry cluster than the 666-donor mean. Most TCR sequences were seen in very few donors, while some public TCRs were found in many individuals. A later analysis found that HLA-associated TCR beta chains were more clonally expanded and had lower generation probabilities than equally common non-associated chains. A group of highly shared sequence variants was considered likely to be a technical artifact of the sequencing pipeline. When HLA alleles, especially DR and DQ, strongly co-occurred, attributing TCR associations to individual alleles was difficult. The only immune exposure information available for the cohort was CMV serostatus. Linkage disequilibrium might explain the correlated functional status among segregating V segments, but an unknown experimental factor could not be excluded. Some IMGT-functional V segments, including TRBV6-2 and TRBV6-3, could not be distinguished by the 87-base-pair reads and were therefore excluded. A later genetic analysis associated a missense DCLRE1C variant with V-gene and J-gene trimming of TCR beta chains, and an independent cohort replicated the association. A further reported finding was that TCR beta sequences accurately predicted the HLA-A and HLA-B alleles for most subjects in the first cohort. The presence/absence analyses assumed that sequencing depth was roughly uniform across donors, and that assumption may not be true. The authors suggested that the approach could potentially be generalized to other disease states and immunological phenotypes. Fewer than 20 rarely observed V segments, including chromosome 9 orphons, were excluded from the earlier analysis of a few hundred of the donors because counts were too low. A later analysis found that most CMV-associated TCR beta chains appeared HLA-restricted, with HLA associations seemingly driven largely by CMV exposure. Specific HLA alleles were associated with roughly 17,000 TCR beta sequences at a false discovery rate of 0.05 in a later analysis. In a later analysis, TCR association rates were found to vary across HLA loci, with the most associated TCRs seen for DRB1 alleles and the fewest for HLA-C alleles. In the study, around 150 TCR beta chains were listed as associated with cytomegalovirus. In an earlier analysis of approximately 590 of the donors, most TCR beta V segments appeared in productive rearrangements about 87% or about 30% of the time, broadly matching IMGT annotations. A later analysis reported that several top co-occurrence clusters appeared linked to parvovirus B19, influenza, CMV and Epstein-Barr virus. The cohort was sequenced for TCR beta chains only, and without alpha or paired-chain data the features that could be detected were limited. Cytomegalovirus status was reported to be diagnosed by the classifier with high specificity and sensitivity in both the original and validation cohorts. HLA typing was unavailable for some donors at each locus, so association tests used only the typed subset. A few of the identified cytomegalovirus-associated TCR beta chains were confirmed in vitro to be specific for cytomegalovirus antigens.

V and J lose 3 bases and 8 bases, and a span of 19 bases separates them. CDR1 and CDR2 are read off the germline V gene (reference sequence) as GTSNPN and SVGIG. The CDR3, from cysteine to phenylalanine, totals 14 residues. Solely the CDR3 DNA is kept, with 42 bases framed from the first base. The cohort consisted of 666 healthy bone marrow donors. At the time of sampling, all cohort members were nominally healthy, though unrecorded immune exposures were likely present. The donor tested CMV seronegative, placing the donor among the approximately 400 seronegative members of the cohort. Every donor gave a peripheral blood sample, and the peripheral blood mononuclear cells from that sample were used for TCR beta sequencing. Genomic DNA was extracted from the blood cell samples with the Qiagen DNeasy Blood Extraction Kit. With respect to this clone: Which antigen it targets is not known. No clone much larger than this one lies a single base away; base qualities are absent.

Library construction relied on the immunoSEQ multiplex PCR assay. A mixture of 60 forward primers for TCR Vbeta segments and 13 reverse primers for TCR Jbeta segments was used in the multiplex PCR. A multiplex PCR assay on genomic DNA amplified the CDR3 region of rearranged TCR beta genes. The amplified TCR beta libraries were sequenced on the Illumina HiSeq System as 87-base-pair reads. Concerning the study's data processing: In a later analysis, around 80 million unique TCR beta chains were counted across the approximately 640 repertoires, and roughly 11 million of these chains were shared by at least two donors. Raw reads were error-corrected and collapsed into unique sequences by a nearest-neighbor algorithm in which closely related sequences were merged to remove PCR and sequencing errors. V, D and J gene segments were assigned by aligning CDR3 sequences to IMGT reference sequences. For a sequence to be retained, a match of at least six nucleotides to both a V gene segment and a J gene segment was required. A rearrangement was called productive if the CDR3 had no stop codons and remained in frame with V and J, and every other rearrangement was called non-productive. CDR3 was defined by IMGT convention, running from the second conserved V-encoded cysteine to the conserved J-encoded phenylalanine. Sequences without an unambiguous match to a single V gene segment were excluded from the earlier analysis of 450 to 650 of the donors. An earlier analysis of several hundred of the donors classified V segments as functional when productive rearrangements were above 56.7% and as segregating when the standard deviation between donors was above 5%. A statistical classification framework was built for diagnosing cytomegalovirus status from the catalog of TCR beta chain sequences. In a later analysis, TCR nucleotide sequences were compared against IMGT/GENE-DB human TR gene sequences so that V and J genes could be assigned. In a later analysis, CDR3 sequences and most-parsimonious VDJ recombination scenarios were assigned using the TCRdist pipeline. A later analysis defined each TCR beta chain by its CDR3 amino acid sequence plus V-gene family, and excluded reads lacking a unique V-gene family. In a later analysis, 450 to 600 highly shared, low-generation-probability nucleotide sequences were removed to address suspected cross-contamination and a sequencing artifact. A later analysis calculated a clonal expansion index for each public chain from normalized within-repertoire ranks of inferred template counts. In a later analysis, generation probabilities were computed using a VDJ recombination model fitted to out-of-frame rearrangements, and the results were checked against IGoR. A later analysis scored TCR-TCR, TCR-HLA and TCR-CMV co-occurrence with hypergeometric tests, applying a repertoire-size bias correction to TCR pairs. To estimate false discovery rates, a later analysis permuted the HLA or CMV assignments 20 times. In a later analysis, co-occurring TCRs were grouped with DBSCAN, and TCRdist sequence similarity was added when clustering was performed within HLA-allele-positive subsets. Co-occurrence clustering excluded repertoires with fewer than 30,000 or more than 120,000 public chains, plus five with anomalous nucleotide sharing. TCRdb obtained this table from immuneACCESS and retained in-frame rearrangements with V and J assigned. These tables miss some clones; where compared with another copy, unresolved V genes account for less than half of the shortfall, and the remainder is unexplained. V and J calls and clone size are given by that table; D and trimming were obtained from the DNA. This sample lists about 69,000 clones; around 68% were detected once. Of the sample, approximately 10% falls within the top ten clones.

Sequencing input: PBMCs. The receptor comes from a woman in her thirties in good health and CMV-seronegative. Rearrangement joined TRBV30 to TRBJ1-2; the best D guess is TRBD1, with 6 bases matching. Here the CDR3 is given as CAWRLSGQGGGYTF. The nucleotides are TGTGCCTGGAGATTGTCGGGACAAGGAGGCGGCTACACCTTC.